The 6 T cell receptor beta chains below come from one sample, sequenced in a study of blood T cells in healthy people across ages. Sample-barcoded 5' priming and a J-beta primer mix drove a second PCR of about 6 to 12 cycles. TCRdb itself ran the 5' RACE reads through MiXCR, one entry per CDR3 protein. The sample lists approximately 800,000 distinct CDR3 sequences; about 59% were seen once. Sample: blood. All receptors come from a man aged 30-40 years in good health.

This clonotype was seen just once. The chain carries TRBV11-3 and TRBJ2-6; no reliable D call. Per the germline V gene, CDR1 is SGHNT and CDR2 is YENEEA. The CDR3 is made up of 16 amino acids. The V end was cut by 3 bases, the J end by 2 bases, with 11 bases between. The CDR3 DNA reads as TGTGCCAGCAGCTTGGATTTAAGGGCTGGGGCCAACGTCCTGACTTTC. Protein product: CASSLDLRAGANVLTF.

This chain uses TRBV20-1 with TRBJ2-4, with D perhaps being TRBD1 or TRBD2 (5 bases each). The J call is doubtful: the DNA matches TRBJ2-7 better. The length of the CDR3 is 11 residues. Germline CDR1 reads DFQATT; CDR2 reads SNEGSKA (reference sequence). The CDR3, as DNA: TGCAGTGCTAACGGGGACCGCGAGCAGTACTTC. Protein sequence: CSANGDREQYF.

The chain uses TRBV7-2 and TRBJ1-2; D ambiguous. The CDR3 length is 12 residues. V lost 5 bases, J lost 8 bases, and 12 bases lay in between. Germline CDR1 is SGHTA and CDR2 is FQGNSA. CDR3 coding DNA: TGTGCCAGCAGCAACCCGTTAGGAGGCTACACCTTC. This encodes CASSNPLGGYTF.

This chain joins TRBV6-6 and TRBJ1-1, with a possible D match to TRBD1 (5 bases). V lost 5 bases and J 8 bases, leaving 12 bases between the germline ends. The CDR3 extends over 12 amino acids. CDR1 is MNHNY, CDR2 SVGAGI, per germline (reference sequence). The CDR3 reads CASSLRDGEAFF. The DNA of the CDR3 is TGTGCCAGCAGTCTCCGGGACGGAGAAGCTTTCTTT.

V is TRBV24-1 and J is TRBJ2-4; 10 bases are a match to TRBD1. With the DNA end fitting TRBJ2-5 better, the J assignment may be wrong. The CDR3 contains 17 residues. CDR1 is KGHDR and CDR2 is SFDVKD in the germline V gene. The CDR3: CATSEGTGVTNQETQYF. DNA for the CDR3: TGTGCCACCAGTGAAGGGACAGGGGTTACTAACCAAGAGACCCAGTACTTC.

V usage is TRBV6-1 and J usage is TRBJ2-7; 7 bases align to TRBD1. J gave up 2 bases and V 2 bases, and 6 bases lay outside the gene matches. This CDR3 region has 15 residues. Germline CDR1 and CDR2: MNHNS and SASEGT. CDR3 DNA: TGTGCCAGCAGTGAACTGACAGGGTTTGCCTACGAGCAGTACTTC. It specifies CASSELTGFAYEQYF.